The clone carrying this T cell receptor beta chain is deemed medium-sized (0.01 to 0.1%). Antigen: not known. These data come from a study of metastatic and nonmetastatic thyroid tumors. Study-level background: The authors compared repertoires across blood and tumor or nodule tissue from malignant and benign thyroid patients.

Before thyroid surgery, none of the patients had received any treatment. Study observations and caveats: Malignant tumors reportedly showed significantly higher TCR beta diversity than benign nodules in both blood and tumor.

Per the original data handling: Using the CDR3 differences seen across clinicopathological groups, the authors built a distant-metastasis classifier for papillary thyroid cancer, which was meant to discriminate distant-metastatic patients. With MiXCR, TCRdb reprocessed the PCR reads. TCRdb's processing, not the authors' own work, is the source of the V and J calls. The sample lists approximately 12,000 clones; approximately 30% were seen once. Trimming removed 5 bases from V and 1 base from J; junction bases left unmatched: 3. Per germline, CDR1 DFQATT and CDR2 SNEGSKA (reference sequence). The CDR3 is made up of 13 amino acids.

Sequenced material: tumor tissue. V usage is TRBV20-1 and J usage is TRBJ2-3, with 7 positions matching TRBD2. This TCR was recovered from a male donor with papillary thyroid cancer or a benign thyroid nodule (not recorded which). Some clones in this sample may be carry-over from other donors' samples. The CDR3 DNA reads as TGCAGTGCTCCCACTAGCGGCACAGATACGCAGTATTTT. It is translated as CSAPTSGTDTQYF.